A selection of T cell receptor beta chains follows, all from one sample in a study of blood T cell repertoires in COVID-19. Profiling relied on immunoSEQ multiplex PCR, and the TCRdb table lists in-frame clones only, not all of them. Of 110,000 to 150,000 clones in the sample, 60% to 85% are singletons; the top ten hold 8.6%. Material: peripheral blood. These receptors all stem from a man in his fifties with active or convalescent COVID-19. Both conserved end residues are part of each CDR3. The D gene is left open where the match is weak. Only some rows state a clone size, as once, few, many or a class for expanded clones.

clone size: -; V gene: TRBV27; J gene: TRBJ2-7; CDR3 length: 15; D gene: -; CDR3 DNA: TGTGCCAGCAAAAGGGGGGAGGGGTTCACCTACGAGCAGTACTTC; CDR3 protein: CASKRGEGFTYEQYF
clone size: -; V gene: TRBV5-1; J gene: TRBJ2-5; CDR3 length: 14; D gene: -; CDR3 DNA: TGCGCCAGCAGGCTCCGGGACTTTCAAGAGACCCAGTACTTC; CDR3 protein: CASRLRDFQETQYF
clone size: -; V gene: TRBV27; J gene: TRBJ2-7; CDR3 length: 15; D gene: TRBD2; CDR3 DNA: TGTGCCAGCAGTTGGGGACTAGCGGGAGGTAACGAGCAGTACTTC; CDR3 protein: CASSWGLAGGNEQYF
clone size: -; V gene: TRBV2; J gene: TRBJ1-5; CDR3 length: 15; D gene: -; CDR3 DNA: TGTGCCAGCAGTGAAGTCCCGTATAGCAATCAGCCCCAGCATTTT; CDR3 protein: CASSEVPYSNQPQHF
clone size: once; V gene: TRBV21-1; J gene: TRBJ1-4; CDR3 length: 21; D gene: -; CDR3 DNA: TGTGCCAGCAGCAAAAGGCGTAGTTCAGTAGGGACAGAGTCAGGGGATGAAAAACTGTTTTTT; CDR3 protein: CASSKRRSSVGTESGDEKLFF
clone size: -; V gene: TRBV29-1; J gene: TRBJ1-2; CDR3 length: 14; D gene: -; CDR3 DNA: TGCAGCGTTGGAGGGGACACCTCCAATTATGGCTACACCTTC; CDR3 protein: CSVGGDTSNYGYTF
clone size: -; V gene: TRBV4-2; J gene: TRBJ2-5; CDR3 length: 15; D gene: TRBD2; CDR3 DNA: TGTGCCAGCAGCCAAGGGCGGGAGGGCCAGGAGACCCAGTACTTC; CDR3 protein: CASSQGREGQETQYF
clone size: -; V gene: TRBV28; J gene: TRBJ2-6; CDR3 length: 16; D gene: TRBD1; CDR3 DNA: TGTGCCAGCAGTATCCTACAGGGGACTGGGGCCAACGTCCTGACTTTC; CDR3 protein: CASSILQGTGANVLTF
clone size: -; V gene: TRBV2; J gene: TRBJ1-4; CDR3 length: 15; D gene: -; CDR3 DNA: TGTGCCAGCAGTGAGGTCGGGATTCCTAATGAAAAACTGTTTTTT; CDR3 protein: CASSEVGIPNEKLFF
clone size: -; V gene: TRBV7-6; J gene: TRBJ2-1; CDR3 length: 15; D gene: -; CDR3 DNA: TGTGCCAGCAGCTTAGTAGACTACCCCAACAATGAGCAGTTCTTC; CDR3 protein: CASSLVDYPNNEQFF
clone size: -; V gene: TRBV19; J gene: TRBJ2-7; CDR3 length: 14; D gene: TRBD2; CDR3 DNA: TGTGCCAGTAGTATGCTAGCGGGAGGCTACGAGCAGTACTTC; CDR3 protein: CASSMLAGGYEQYF
clone size: -; V gene: TRBV6-5; J gene: TRBJ2-7; CDR3 length: 14; D gene: TRBD1; CDR3 DNA: TGTGCCAGCAGTTCTGACAGGGTCTCCTACGAGCAGTACTTC; CDR3 protein: CASSSDRVSYEQYF
clone size: few; V gene: TRBV9; J gene: TRBJ2-3; CDR3 length: 15; D gene: TRBD2; CDR3 DNA: TGTGCCAGCAGCGTAGAACGGGGAGGGACAGATACGCAGTATTTT; CDR3 protein: CASSVERGGTDTQYF
clone size: -; V gene: TRBV30; J gene: TRBJ1-1; CDR3 length: 12; D gene: -; CDR3 DNA: TGTGCCTGGAGTCTTATGAACACTGAAGCTTTCTTT; CDR3 protein: CAWSLMNTEAFF
clone size: once; V gene: TRBV9; J gene: TRBJ1-5; CDR3 length: 14; D gene: -; CDR3 DNA: TGTGCCAGCAGCGTAGACGACAGTGATCAGCCCCAGCATTTT; CDR3 protein: CASSVDDSDQPQHF
clone size: -; V gene: TRBV7-9; J gene: TRBJ1-5; CDR3 length: 14; D gene: -; CDR3 DNA: TGTGCCAGCAGCTTAGGGGGGGGGAATCAGCCCCAGCATTTT; CDR3 protein: CASSLGGGNQPQHF
clone size: once; V gene: TRBV30; J gene: TRBJ1-2; CDR3 length: 13; D gene: TRBD1; CDR3 DNA: TGTGCCCTGACAGGGGGTACGACGGAGGGCTACACCTTC; CDR3 protein: CALTGGTTEGYTF
clone size: -; V gene: TRBV29-1; J gene: TRBJ2-1; CDR3 length: 12; D gene: -; CDR3 DNA: TGCAGCGTGGAGGGACTCAGCCATGAGCAGTTCTTC; CDR3 protein: CSVEGLSHEQFF
clone size: -; V gene: TRBV27; J gene: TRBJ2-1; CDR3 length: 14; D gene: -; CDR3 DNA: TGTGCCAGCAGTCGGGACTTTTTAATTAATGAGCAGTTCTTC; CDR3 protein: CASSRDFLINEQFF
clone size: few; V gene: TRBV7-6; J gene: TRBJ2-7; CDR3 length: 17; D gene: TRBD2; CDR3 DNA: TGTGCCAGCAGCTTAGGCCGCCCGGGACTAGTCTCCTACGAGCAGTACTTC; CDR3 protein: CASSLGRPGLVSYEQYF
clone size: -; V gene: TRBV7-3; J gene: TRBJ2-1; CDR3 length: 17; D gene: -; CDR3 DNA: TGTGCCAGCAGCTTAACGGCAGGCCCGAGCTCCTACAATGAGCAGTTCTTC; CDR3 protein: CASSLTAGPSSYNEQFF
clone size: -; V gene: TRBV29-1; J gene: TRBJ1-6; CDR3 length: 13; D gene: -; CDR3 DNA: TGCAGCGTCGCCAACAGGGCTAATTCACCCCTCCACTTT; CDR3 protein: CSVANRANSPLHF
clone size: -; V gene: TRBV27; J gene: TRBJ2-2; CDR3 length: 16; D gene: -; CDR3 DNA: TGTGCCAGCAGCAGACAGGAGGCCGCGAACACCGGGGAGCTGTTTTTT; CDR3 protein: CASSRQEAANTGELFF
clone size: -; V gene: TRBV28; J gene: TRBJ1-2; CDR3 length: 14; D gene: -; CDR3 DNA: TGTGCCAGCAGTATTCCGAGGGCTAACTATGGCTACACCTTC; CDR3 protein: CASSIPRANYGYTF
clone size: -; V gene: TRBV5-4; J gene: TRBJ2-3; CDR3 length: 15; D gene: -; CDR3 DNA: TGTGCCAGCAGCTTGGGCTGGACTAAAGGGTATGGGCAGTATTTT; CDR3 protein: CASSLGWTKGYGQYF
clone size: -; V gene: TRBV15; J gene: TRBJ1-2; CDR3 length: 14; D gene: -; CDR3 DNA: TGTGCCACCAGCAGAGGGGGGGACGGCTATGGCTACACCTTC; CDR3 protein: CATSRGGDGYGYTF
clone size: -; V gene: TRBV19; J gene: TRBJ1-4; CDR3 length: 14; D gene: TRBD1; CDR3 DNA: TGTGCCAGTAGTGTGACAGGGGTTCGGGAAAAACTGTTTTTT; CDR3 protein: CASSVTGVREKLFF
clone size: -; V gene: TRBV20-1; J gene: TRBJ1-3; CDR3 length: 13; D gene: -; CDR3 DNA: TGCAGTGCTAGTGGGAGAGCTGGAAACACCATATATTTT; CDR3 protein: CSASGRAGNTIYF
clone size: -; V gene: TRBV15; J gene: TRBJ1-1; CDR3 length: 16; D gene: TRBD1; CDR3 DNA: TGTGCCACCAGCAGAGGCGGACAGGGGGCTAACACTGAAGCTTTCTTT; CDR3 protein: CATSRGGQGANTEAFF
clone size: -; V gene: TRBV6-2/TRBV6-3; J gene: TRBJ2-7; CDR3 length: 13; D gene: -; CDR3 DNA: TGTGCCAGCAGTCTCCCGGGACTTTACGAGCAGTACTTC; CDR3 protein: CASSLPGLYEQYF
clone size: -; V gene: TRBV15; J gene: TRBJ2-1; CDR3 length: 19; D gene: -; CDR3 DNA: TGTGCCACCAGCAGAGATACGGTAATGGAGGCCAGCGGAGACAATGAGCAGTTCTTC; CDR3 protein: CATSRDTVMEASGDNEQFF
clone size: once; V gene: TRBV5-1; J gene: TRBJ2-7; CDR3 length: 14; D gene: TRBD2; CDR3 DNA: TGCGCCAGCAGCTTACCGGGAGGGCCTCGGGAGCAGTACTTC; CDR3 protein: CASSLPGGPREQYF
clone size: -; V gene: TRBV7-9; J gene: TRBJ1-2; CDR3 length: 14; D gene: -; CDR3 DNA: TGTGCCAGCAGGTGGGATGGGGAGGACTATGGCTACACCTTC; CDR3 protein: CASRWDGEDYGYTF
clone size: -; V gene: TRBV7-3; J gene: TRBJ2-1; CDR3 length: 14; D gene: TRBD1; CDR3 DNA: TGTGCCAGCAGCTACGACAGGGAGAACAATGAGCAGTTCTTC; CDR3 protein: CASSYDRENNEQFF
clone size: -; V gene: TRBV6-5; J gene: TRBJ1-4; CDR3 length: 14; D gene: -; CDR3 DNA: TGTGCCAGCAGTTACTCGAGACTTGGTGAAAAACTGTTTTTT; CDR3 protein: CASSYSRLGEKLFF
clone size: -; V gene: TRBV19; J gene: TRBJ1-2; CDR3 length: 15; D gene: -; CDR3 DNA: TGTGCCAGTAGCACTCCAGGGGCCCTCTCTCGGGGCTACACCTTC; CDR3 protein: CASSTPGALSRGYTF
clone size: -; V gene: TRBV11-2; J gene: TRBJ2-7; CDR3 length: 15; D gene: -; CDR3 DNA: TGTGCCAGCAGCCACGCCTCAGCGGCCACCTACGAGCAGTACTTC; CDR3 protein: CASSHASAATYEQYF
clone size: many; V gene: TRBV14; J gene: TRBJ2-5; CDR3 length: 17; D gene: -; CDR3 DNA: TGTGCCAGCAGCCAACGAGGAGTAGTATCCTACCAAGAGACCCAGTACTTC; CDR3 protein: CASSQRGVVSYQETQYF
clone size: -; V gene: TRBV11-3; J gene: TRBJ1-1; CDR3 length: 14; D gene: TRBD1; CDR3 DNA: TGTGCCAGCAGCATTGGGACAGAAGACACTGAAGCTTTCTTT; CDR3 protein: CASSIGTEDTEAFF
clone size: few; V gene: TRBV5-6; J gene: TRBJ2-5; CDR3 length: 13; D gene: TRBD2; CDR3 DNA: TGTGCCAGCAGCTTCGGGGGGCAAGAGACCCAGTACTTC; CDR3 protein: CASSFGGQETQYF
clone size: -; V gene: TRBV27; J gene: TRBJ2-7; CDR3 length: 18; D gene: TRBD1; CDR3 DNA: TGTGCCAGCAGTCTTACTGGAACGCGGGGACAGGGATTTTCCGAGCAGTACTTC; CDR3 protein: CASSLTGTRGQGFSEQYF
clone size: -; V gene: TRBV5-1; J gene: TRBJ2-1; CDR3 length: 15; D gene: TRBD2; CDR3 DNA: TGCGCCAGCAGCACCGTCAGACTAGCGGAGATTGAGCAGTTCTTC; CDR3 protein: CASSTVRLAEIEQFF
clone size: -; V gene: TRBV29-1; J gene: TRBJ2-5; CDR3 length: 15; D gene: -; CDR3 DNA: TGCAGCGTTGCATCTTGGGTCCCAGGGTCGGAGACCCAGTACTTC; CDR3 protein: CSVASWVPGSETQYF
clone size: -; V gene: TRBV3-1/TRBV3-2; J gene: TRBJ1-6; CDR3 length: 12; D gene: -; CDR3 DNA: TGTGCCAGCAGCCAAGATCGGTTACCCCTCCACTTT; CDR3 protein: CASSQDRLPLHF
clone size: few; V gene: TRBV7-9; J gene: TRBJ2-3; CDR3 length: 14; D gene: TRBD2; CDR3 DNA: TGTGCCAGCAGCTCCGGACTAGCCTCAGATACGCAGTATTTT; CDR3 protein: CASSSGLASDTQYF
clone size: -; V gene: TRBV7-2; J gene: TRBJ1-1; CDR3 length: 14; D gene: -; CDR3 DNA: TGTGCCAGCAGCTTCATGACAGGGAACACTGAAGCTTTCTTT; CDR3 protein: CASSFMTGNTEAFF
clone size: -; V gene: TRBV11-2; J gene: TRBJ1-6; CDR3 length: 13; D gene: -; CDR3 DNA: TGTGCCAGCAGTCCTCAGGGAGGCTCACCCCTCCACTTT; CDR3 protein: CASSPQGGSPLHF